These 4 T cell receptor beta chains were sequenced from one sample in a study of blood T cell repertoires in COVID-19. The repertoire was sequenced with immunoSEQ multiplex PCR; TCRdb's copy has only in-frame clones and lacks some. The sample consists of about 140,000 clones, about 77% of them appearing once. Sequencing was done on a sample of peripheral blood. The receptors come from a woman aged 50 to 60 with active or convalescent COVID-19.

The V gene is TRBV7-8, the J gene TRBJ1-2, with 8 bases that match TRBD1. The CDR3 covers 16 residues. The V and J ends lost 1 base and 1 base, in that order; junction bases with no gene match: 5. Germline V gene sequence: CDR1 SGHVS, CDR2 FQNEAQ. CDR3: CASSLVPGGFNYGYTF. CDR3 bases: TGTGCCAGCAGCTTAGTACCAGGGGGCTTTAACTATGGCTACACCTTC.

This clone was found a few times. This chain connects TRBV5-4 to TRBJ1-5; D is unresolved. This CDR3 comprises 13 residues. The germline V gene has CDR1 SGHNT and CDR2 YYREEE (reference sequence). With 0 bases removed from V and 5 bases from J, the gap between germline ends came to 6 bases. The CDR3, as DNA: TGTGCCAGCAGCTTGGACGGGGATCAGCCCCAGCATTTT. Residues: CASSLDGDQPQHF.

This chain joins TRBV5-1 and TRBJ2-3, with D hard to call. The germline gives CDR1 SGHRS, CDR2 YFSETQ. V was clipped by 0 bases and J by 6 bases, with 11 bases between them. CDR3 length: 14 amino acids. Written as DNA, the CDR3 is TGCGCCAGCAGCTTGGAAGGCGGTGTGGATACGCAGTATTTT. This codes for CASSLEGGVDTQYF.

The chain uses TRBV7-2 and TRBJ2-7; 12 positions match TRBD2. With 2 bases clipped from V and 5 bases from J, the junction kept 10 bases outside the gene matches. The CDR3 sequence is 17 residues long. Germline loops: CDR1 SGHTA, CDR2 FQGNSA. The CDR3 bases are TGTGCCAGCAGCTTATGGACTAGCGGGAACTCGAGGGACGAGCAGTACTTC. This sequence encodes CASSLWTSGNSRDEQYF.